This T cell receptor (beta chain) was found in a study of T cells in tuberculosis. Study summary: Sequenced TCRs come from CD1B-GMM tetramer-binding T cells.

Some clones are missing from TCRdb's copy, which holds only in-frame ones; the method was immunoSEQ multiplex PCR. The sample includes more than 45,000 clones, approximately 88% of them seen just once. Thawed, overnight-rested PBMC were stained with GMM-loaded CD1B tetramer, viability dye and anti-CD3, then sorted. CD1B tetramers were loaded with Rhodococcus equi-derived C32 glucose monomycolate. Sequencing was carried out using CD1b-GMM tetramer-negative cells sorted from PBMCs. The sequence came from an adult woman with latent tuberculosis.

Written as DNA, the CDR3 is TGTGCCTGGAGTTGGGGGGGGTATAAGGATGAGCAGTTCTTC. Its translation: CAWSWGGYKDEQFF. The chain combines TRBV30 with TRBJ2-1, with 7 bases lining up with TRBD2. J was trimmed by 8 bases and V by 2 bases; bases with no gene match: 9. Per germline, CDR1 GTSNPN and CDR2 SVGIG (reference sequence). This CDR3 is built from 14 residues.